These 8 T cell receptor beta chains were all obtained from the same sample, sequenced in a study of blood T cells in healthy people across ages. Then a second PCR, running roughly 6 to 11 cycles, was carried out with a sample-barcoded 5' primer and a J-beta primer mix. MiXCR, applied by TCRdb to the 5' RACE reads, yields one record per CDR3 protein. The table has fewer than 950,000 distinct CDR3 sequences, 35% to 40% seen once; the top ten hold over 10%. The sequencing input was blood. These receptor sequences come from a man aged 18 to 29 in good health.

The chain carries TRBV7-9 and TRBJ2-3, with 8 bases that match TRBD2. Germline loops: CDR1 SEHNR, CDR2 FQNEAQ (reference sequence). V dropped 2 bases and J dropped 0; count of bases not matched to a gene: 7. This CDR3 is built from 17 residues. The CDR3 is CASSLPGTRPSTDTQYF. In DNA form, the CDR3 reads TGTGCCAGCAGCTTACCCGGGACTAGGCCTAGCACAGATACGCAGTATTTT.

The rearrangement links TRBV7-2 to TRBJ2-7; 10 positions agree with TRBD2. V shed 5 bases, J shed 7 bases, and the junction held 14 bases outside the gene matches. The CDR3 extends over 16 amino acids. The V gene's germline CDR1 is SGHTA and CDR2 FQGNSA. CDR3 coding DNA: TGTGCCAGCAGCCCCTCTATGAGCGGGGGGGCCGGGGAGCAGTACTTC. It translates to CASSPSMSGGAGEQYF. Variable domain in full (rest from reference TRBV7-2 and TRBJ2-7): GAGVSQSPSNKVTEKGKDVELRCDPISGHTALYWYRQSLGQGLEFLIYFQGNSAPDKSGLPSDRFSAERTGGSVSTLTIQRTQQEDSAVYLCASSPSMSGGAGEQYFGPGTRLTVT.

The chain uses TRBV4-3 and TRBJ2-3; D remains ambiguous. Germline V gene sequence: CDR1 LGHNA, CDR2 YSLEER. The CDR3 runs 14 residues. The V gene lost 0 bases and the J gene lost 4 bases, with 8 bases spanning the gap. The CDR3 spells CASSQDSLADTQYF. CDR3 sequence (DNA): TGCGCCAGCAGCCAAGATAGCCTAGCAGATACGCAGTATTTT.

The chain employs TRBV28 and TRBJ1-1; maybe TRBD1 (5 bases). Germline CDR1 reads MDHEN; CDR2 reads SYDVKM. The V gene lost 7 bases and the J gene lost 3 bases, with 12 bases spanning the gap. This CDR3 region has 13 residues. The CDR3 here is CASNRGMDTEAFF. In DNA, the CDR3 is TGTGCCAGCAATAGGGGCATGGACACTGAAGCTTTCTTT.

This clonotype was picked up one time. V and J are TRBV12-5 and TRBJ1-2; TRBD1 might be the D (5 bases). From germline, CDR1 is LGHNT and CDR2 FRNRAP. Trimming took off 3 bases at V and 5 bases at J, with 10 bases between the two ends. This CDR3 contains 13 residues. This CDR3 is CASGFKGYYGYTF. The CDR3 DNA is TGTGCTAGTGGTTTTAAGGGGTATTATGGCTACACCTTC.

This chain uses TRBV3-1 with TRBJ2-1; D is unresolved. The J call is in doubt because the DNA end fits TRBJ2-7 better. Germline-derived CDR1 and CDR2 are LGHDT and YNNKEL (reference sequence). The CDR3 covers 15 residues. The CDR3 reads CASSRPASSYNEQYF. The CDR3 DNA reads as TGTGCCAGCAGTCGGCCCGCCAGTTCCTACAATGAGCAGTACTTC.

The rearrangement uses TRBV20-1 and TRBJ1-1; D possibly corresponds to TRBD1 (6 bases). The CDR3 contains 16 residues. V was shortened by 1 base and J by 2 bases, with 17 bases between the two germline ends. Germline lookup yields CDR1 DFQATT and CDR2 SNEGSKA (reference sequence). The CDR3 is CSARGYPGHTNTEAFF. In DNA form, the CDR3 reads TGCAGTGCTAGAGGTTACCCGGGACACACTAACACTGAAGCTTTCTTT.

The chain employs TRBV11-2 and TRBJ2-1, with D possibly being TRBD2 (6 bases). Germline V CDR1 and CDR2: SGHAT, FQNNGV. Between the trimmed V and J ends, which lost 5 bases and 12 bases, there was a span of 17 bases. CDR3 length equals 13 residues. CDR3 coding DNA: TGTGCCAGCAGCCCAGAGCTAGCGATGGCGCAGTTCTTC. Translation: CASSPELAMAQFF.